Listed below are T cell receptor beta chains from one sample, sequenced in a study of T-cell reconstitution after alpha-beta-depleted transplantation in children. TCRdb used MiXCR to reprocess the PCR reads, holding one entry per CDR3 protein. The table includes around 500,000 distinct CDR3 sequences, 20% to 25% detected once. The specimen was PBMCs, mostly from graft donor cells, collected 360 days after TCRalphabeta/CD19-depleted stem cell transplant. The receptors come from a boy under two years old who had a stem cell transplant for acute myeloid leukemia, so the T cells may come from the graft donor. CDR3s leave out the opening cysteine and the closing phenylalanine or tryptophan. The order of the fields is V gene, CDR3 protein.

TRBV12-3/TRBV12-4 ASSLGRPAGGYT
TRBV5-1 ASSVTGRSISPLH
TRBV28 ASNPGPSNYGYT
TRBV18 ASSPRGGARFGDTQY
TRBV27 ASSLIGLGEQY
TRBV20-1 SARVLARDTDTQY
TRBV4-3 ASSQDLPGSRLYYGYT
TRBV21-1 ASSKAPLALGSGTQY
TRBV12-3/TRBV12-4 ASSERRTGGSYGYT
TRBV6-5 ASSLNTNQPQH
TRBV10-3 AISGTYKNIQY
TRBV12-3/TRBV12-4 ASHDRETQY
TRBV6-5 ASSHGGRSAKNIQY
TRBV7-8 ASSPYTLETYEQY
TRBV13 ASSLTGRTKNIQY
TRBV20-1 SARGHYSNQPQH
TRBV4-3 ASSQDGGDDEQY